The T cell receptor beta chain under discussion was sequenced for a study of post-analysis software for immune sequencing data. Study-wide points: When the samples were clustered directly with F measure, those that had been prepared in the same batch showed strong co-clustering. Normalized Chao1 diversity in multiple sclerosis patients fell significantly below that of controls. Higher frequency in patients than in controls was seen for 5 or 6 TRBV segments, with TRBV5-6, TRBV5-1 and TRBV20-1 among them.

V was pared by 8 bases and J by 7 bases, with 14 bases between. The CDR3 length is 12 residues. The germline V gene has CDR1 MDHEN and CDR2 SYDVKM. On this clonotype itself: The antigen remains unidentified.

Unique molecular identifiers had been added to the TCR beta cDNA libraries. A single record per CDR3 protein comes from TCRdb applying MiXCR to the PCR reads. The sample shows hundreds of thousands of distinct CDR3 sequences, under 55% of them seen only once. The V gene is TRBV28, the J gene TRBJ1-1; no definite D call. Sample: blood. The TCR sequence derives from a girl aged 5-17 years with multiple sclerosis. CDR3 loop: CASFLRGSEAFF. CDR3 sequence (DNA): TGTGCCAGCTTTTTGCGAGGCAGTGAAGCTTTCTTT.